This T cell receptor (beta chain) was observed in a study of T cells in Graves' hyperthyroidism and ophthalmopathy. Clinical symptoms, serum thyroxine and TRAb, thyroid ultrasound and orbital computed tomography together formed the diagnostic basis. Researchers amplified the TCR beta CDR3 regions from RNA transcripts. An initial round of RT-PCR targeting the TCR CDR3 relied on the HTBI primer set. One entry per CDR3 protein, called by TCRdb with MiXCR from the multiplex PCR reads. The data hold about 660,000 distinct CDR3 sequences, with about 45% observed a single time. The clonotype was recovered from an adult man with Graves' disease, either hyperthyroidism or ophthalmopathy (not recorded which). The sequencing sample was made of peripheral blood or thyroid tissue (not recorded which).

CDR3 residues: CASSFEGAVEKLFF. DNA for the CDR3: TGTGCCAGCAGCTTTGAGGGGGCGGTTGAAAAACTGTTTTTT. The V call is TRBV7-4, the J call TRBJ1-4; TRBD1 matches at 7 bases. Trimming cost V 3 bases and J 7 bases; bases outside gene matches: 5. This CDR3 spans 14 amino acids. Germline loops: CDR1 SGHVT, CDR2 SQSDAQ.